The present TCR beta chain was sequenced within a study of Ad26.COV2.S vaccination and SARS-CoV-2 variants. Study-level information: Donor had been placed in the Ad26.COV2.S arm of the COV1001 trial. Study-level points and caveats: Analytic work on TCR breadth and depth might have understated the full extent of total T cell responses. Non-spike TCR breadth was similar in vaccine and placebo recipients.

This CDR3 has 15 amino acids. The V end was cut by 2 bases, the J end by 4 bases, with 14 bases between. Germline CDR1 and CDR2: SGHRS and YFSETQ. Specified treatment: about 20 received Ad26.COV2.S at low or high dose, single or two shots; about 5 received placebo; per-sample allocation not given. Sampling was performed 63 days after the first vaccine or placebo injection. A word on this clone: Antigen specificity is unknown.

Measured with immunoSEQ multiplex PCR; TCRdb has only the in-frame clones, and not every one. The sample comprises about 680,000 clones, 70% to 90% of which are singletons, and about 1.5% rests with the top ten. The receptor was derived from a person aged 18-65 years who received the Ad26.COV2.S COVID-19 vaccine or a placebo. The material was peripheral blood, obtained in a trial of Ad26.COV2.S vaccine versus placebo. The rearrangement joins TRBV5-1 to TRBJ2-3, with D maybe TRBD2 (5 bases). CDR3 in amino acids: CASSFGRRAPDTQYF. The DNA of the CDR3 is TGCGCCAGCAGCTTCGGACGGCGGGCTCCAGATACGCAGTATTTT.